The present T cell receptor beta chain was sequenced within a study of blood T cell repertoires in COVID-19. As for the study in general: The United States, Italy and Spain supplied acute and convalescent COVID-19 samples. The cDNA or gDNA used as material had been derived from T cells, B-cell-depleted T cells, or PBMCs.

V shed 5 bases, J shed 10 bases, and the junction held 13 bases outside the gene matches. The CDR3 has 15 amino acids. The V gene's germline CDR1 is MNHNY and CDR2 SVGAGI (reference sequence). In the authors' methods: Researchers report that nucleated cell counts were estimated from reference gene primer amplification. Data came from immunoSEQ multiplex PCR; TCRdb stores just in-frame clones and leaves some out. V, J and clone size were drawn from that table, and D and trimming were deduced from the DNA. The repertoire holds roughly 62,000 clones, with under 80% as singletons. Sample: peripheral blood. The chain combines TRBV6-6 with TRBJ1-1; TRBD1 matches 10 bases. The sequence was obtained from a man in his 60s with acute or convalescent COVID-19. For the CDR3, the DNA is TGTGCCAGCAGTCCTCGCCCGGACAGGGGGGTTAGAGCTTTCTTT. The encoded protein is CASSPRPDRGVRAFF.